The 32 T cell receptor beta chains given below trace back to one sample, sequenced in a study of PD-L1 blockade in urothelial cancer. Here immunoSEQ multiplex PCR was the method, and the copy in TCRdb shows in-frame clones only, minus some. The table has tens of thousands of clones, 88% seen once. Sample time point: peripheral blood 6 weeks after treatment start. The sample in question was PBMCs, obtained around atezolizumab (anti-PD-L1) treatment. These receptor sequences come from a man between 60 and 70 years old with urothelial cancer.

CDR3 in amino acids: CASSLVVNTEAFF. The CDR3 nucleotides read TGTGCCAGCAGCTTAGTCGTGAACACTGAAGCTTTCTTT. The chain combines TRBV11-2 with TRBJ1-1; D ambiguous. CDR3 size: 13 residues. From germline, CDR1 is SGHAT and CDR2 FQNNGV. Deletions cut 1 base from V and 0 bases from J, with 3 bases between.

The CDR3 DNA reads TGTGCCAGTAGTTCCCCTATCGGGCGGGAGAGGATCGAGCAGTACTTC. Its protein is CASSSPIGRERIEQYF. The genes are TRBV19 and TRBJ2-7, with TRBD2 matching over 7 bases. The trim removed 5 bases at V and 6 bases at J, leaving 16 bases unmatched. The CDR3 sequence is 16 residues long. Per germline, CDR1 LNHDA and CDR2 SQIVND (reference sequence).

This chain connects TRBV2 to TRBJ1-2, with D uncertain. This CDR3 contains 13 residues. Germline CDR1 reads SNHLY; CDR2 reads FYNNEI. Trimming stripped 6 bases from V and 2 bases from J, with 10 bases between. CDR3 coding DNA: TGTGCCAGCAGCGAGGTTGGGAACTATGGCTACACCTTC. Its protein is CASSEVGNYGYTF.

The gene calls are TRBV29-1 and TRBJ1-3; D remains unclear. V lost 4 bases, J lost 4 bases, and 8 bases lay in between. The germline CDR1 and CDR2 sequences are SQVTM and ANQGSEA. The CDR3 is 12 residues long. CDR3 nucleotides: TGCAGCGTTGGTCGTTCGGGAAACACCATATATTTT. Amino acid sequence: CSVGRSGNTIYF.

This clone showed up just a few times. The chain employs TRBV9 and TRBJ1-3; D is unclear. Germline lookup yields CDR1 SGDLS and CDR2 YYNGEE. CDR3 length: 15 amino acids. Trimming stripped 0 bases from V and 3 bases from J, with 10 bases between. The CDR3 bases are TGTGCCAGCAGCGTAGGCCATGTCTATGGAAACACCATATATTTT. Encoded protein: CASSVGHVYGNTIYF.

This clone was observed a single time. The CDR3 sequence: CASSLGYRGQPQHF. CDR3 nucleotides: TGTGCCAGCAGCCTCGGCTATCGAGGACAGCCCCAGCATTTT. V usage is TRBV5-8 and J usage is TRBJ1-5; D is ambiguous. The germline V and J ends were trimmed by 4 bases and 7 bases, with 15 bases remaining between them. Germline V CDR1 and CDR2: SGHTS, YDEGEE. The CDR3 loop spans 14 amino acids.

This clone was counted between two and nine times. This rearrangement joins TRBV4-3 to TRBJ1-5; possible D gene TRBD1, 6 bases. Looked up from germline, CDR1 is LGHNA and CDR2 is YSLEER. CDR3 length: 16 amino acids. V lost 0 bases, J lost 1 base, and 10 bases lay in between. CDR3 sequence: CASSQDRGGSNQPQHF. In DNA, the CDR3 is TGCGCCAGCAGCCAAGACAGGGGTGGGAGCAATCAGCCCCAGCATTTT.

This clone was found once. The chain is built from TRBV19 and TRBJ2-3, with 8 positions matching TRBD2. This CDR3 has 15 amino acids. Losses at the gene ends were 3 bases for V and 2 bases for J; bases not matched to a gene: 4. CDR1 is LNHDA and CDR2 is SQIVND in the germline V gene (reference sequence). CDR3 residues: CASSMPLAATDTQYF. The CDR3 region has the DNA TGTGCCAGTAGTATGCCACTAGCGGCCACAGATACGCAGTATTTT.

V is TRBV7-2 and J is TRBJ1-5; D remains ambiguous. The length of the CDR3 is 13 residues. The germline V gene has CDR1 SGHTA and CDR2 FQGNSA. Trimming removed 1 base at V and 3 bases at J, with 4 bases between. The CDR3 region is CASSLVDNQPQHF. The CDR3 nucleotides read TGTGCCAGCAGCTTAGTAGACAATCAGCCCCAGCATTTT.

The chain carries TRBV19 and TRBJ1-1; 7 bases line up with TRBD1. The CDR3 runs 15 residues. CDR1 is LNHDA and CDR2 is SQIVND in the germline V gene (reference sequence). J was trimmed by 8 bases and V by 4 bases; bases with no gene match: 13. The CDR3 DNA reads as TGTGCCAGTAGTACATCCCGGGACAGCCTGCAAGAAGCTTTCTTT. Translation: CASSTSRDSLQEAFF. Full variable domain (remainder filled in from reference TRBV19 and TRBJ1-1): DGGITQSPKYLFRKEGQNVTLSCEQNLNHDAMYWYRQDPGQGLRLIYYSQIVNDFQKGDIAEGYSVSREKKESFPLTVTSAQKNPTAFYLCASSTSRDSLQEAFFGQGTRLTVV.

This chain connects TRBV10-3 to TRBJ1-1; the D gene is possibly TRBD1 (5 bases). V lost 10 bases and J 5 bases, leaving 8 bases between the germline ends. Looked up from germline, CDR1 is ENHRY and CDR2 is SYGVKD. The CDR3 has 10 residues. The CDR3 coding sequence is TGTGCCACGGGGGGGACTGAAGCTTTCTTT. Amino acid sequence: CATGGTEAFF.

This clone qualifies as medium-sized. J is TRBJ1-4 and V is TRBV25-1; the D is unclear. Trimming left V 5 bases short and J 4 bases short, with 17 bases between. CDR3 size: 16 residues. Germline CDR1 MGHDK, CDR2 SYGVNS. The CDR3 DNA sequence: TGTGCCAGCAGTCCCTCCGCAGGCAGCTATAATGAAAAACTGTTTTTT. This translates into CASSPSAGSYNEKLFF. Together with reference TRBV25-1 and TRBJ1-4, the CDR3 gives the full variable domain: EADIYQTPRYLVIGTGKKITLECSQTMGHDKMYWYQQDPGMELHLIHYSYGVNSTEKGDLSSESTVSRIRTEHFPLTLESARPSHTSQYLCASSPSAGSYNEKLFFGSGTQLSVL.

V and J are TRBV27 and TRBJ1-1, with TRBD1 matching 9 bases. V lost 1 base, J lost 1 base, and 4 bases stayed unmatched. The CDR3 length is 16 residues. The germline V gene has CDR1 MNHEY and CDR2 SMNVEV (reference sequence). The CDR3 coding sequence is TGTGCCAGCAGTTTATTAACAGGGGGCGAGAACACTGAAGCTTTCTTT. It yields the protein CASSLLTGGENTEAFF.

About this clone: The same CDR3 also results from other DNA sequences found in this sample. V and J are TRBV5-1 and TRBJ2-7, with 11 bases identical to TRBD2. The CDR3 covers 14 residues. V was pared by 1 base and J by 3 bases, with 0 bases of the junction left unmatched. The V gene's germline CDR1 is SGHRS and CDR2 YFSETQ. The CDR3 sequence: CASSLTSGSYEQYF. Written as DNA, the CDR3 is TGCGCCAGCAGCTTGACTAGCGGGAGCTACGAGCAGTACTTC.

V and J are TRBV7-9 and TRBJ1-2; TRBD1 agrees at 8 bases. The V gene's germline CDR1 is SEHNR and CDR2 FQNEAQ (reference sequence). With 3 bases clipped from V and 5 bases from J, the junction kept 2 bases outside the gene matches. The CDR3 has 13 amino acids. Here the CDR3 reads CASSFTGGYGYTF. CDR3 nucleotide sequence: TGTGCCAGCAGCTTTACAGGGGGGTATGGCTACACCTTC.

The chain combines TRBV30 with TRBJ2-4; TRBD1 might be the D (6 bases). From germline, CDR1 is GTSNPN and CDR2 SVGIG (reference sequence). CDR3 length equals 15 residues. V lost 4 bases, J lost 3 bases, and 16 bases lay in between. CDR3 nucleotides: TGTGCCTGGAAACGGGACACCGCCGTCAAAAACATTCAGTACTTC. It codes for CAWKRDTAVKNIQYF.

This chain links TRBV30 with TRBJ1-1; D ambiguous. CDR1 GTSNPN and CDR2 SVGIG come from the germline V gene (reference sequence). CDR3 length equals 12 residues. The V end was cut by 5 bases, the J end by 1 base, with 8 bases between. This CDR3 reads CAWGRQNTEAFF. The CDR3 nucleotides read TGTGCCTGGGGCAGACAGAACACTGAAGCTTTCTTT.

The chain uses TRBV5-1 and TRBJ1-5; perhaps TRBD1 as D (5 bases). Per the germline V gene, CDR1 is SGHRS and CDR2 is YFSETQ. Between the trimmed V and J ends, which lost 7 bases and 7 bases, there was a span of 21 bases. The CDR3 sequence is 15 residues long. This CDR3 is CASQGGEGWDQPQHF. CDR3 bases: TGCGCCAGCCAGGGAGGGGAAGGATGGGACCAGCCCCAGCATTTT.

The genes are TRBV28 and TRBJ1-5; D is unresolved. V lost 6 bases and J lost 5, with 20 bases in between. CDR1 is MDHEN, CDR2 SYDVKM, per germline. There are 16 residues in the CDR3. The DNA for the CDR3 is TGTGCCAGCAGCCCCAGCGAGGGCCTCTGGGATCAGCCCCAGCATTTT. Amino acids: CASSPSEGLWDQPQHF. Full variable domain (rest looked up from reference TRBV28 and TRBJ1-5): DVKVTQSSRYLVKRTGEKVFLECVQDMDHENMFWYRQDPGLGLRLIYFSYDVKMKEKGDIPEGYSVSREKKERFSLILESASTNQTSMYLCASSPSEGLWDQPQHFGDGTRLSIL.

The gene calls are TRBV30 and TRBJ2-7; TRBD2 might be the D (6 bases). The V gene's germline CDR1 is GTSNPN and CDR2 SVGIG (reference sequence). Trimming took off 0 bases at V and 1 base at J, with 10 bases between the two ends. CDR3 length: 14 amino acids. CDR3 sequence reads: CAWSVGGPSYEQYF. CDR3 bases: TGTGCCTGGAGTGTAGGAGGGCCGTCCTACGAGCAGTACTTC.

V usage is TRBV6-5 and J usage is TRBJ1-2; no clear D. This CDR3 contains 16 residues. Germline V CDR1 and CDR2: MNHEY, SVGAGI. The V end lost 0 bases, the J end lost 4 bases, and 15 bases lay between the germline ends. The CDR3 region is CASSYSRQRQSYGYTF. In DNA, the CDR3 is TGTGCCAGCAGTTACTCGAGGCAGCGTCAATCCTATGGCTACACCTTC.

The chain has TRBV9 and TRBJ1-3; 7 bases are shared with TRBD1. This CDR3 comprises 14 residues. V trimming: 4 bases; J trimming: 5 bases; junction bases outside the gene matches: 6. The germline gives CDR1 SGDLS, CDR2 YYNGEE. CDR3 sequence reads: CASSPRQGRNTIYF. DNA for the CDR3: TGTGCCAGCAGCCCCCGACAGGGTCGAAACACCATATATTTT.

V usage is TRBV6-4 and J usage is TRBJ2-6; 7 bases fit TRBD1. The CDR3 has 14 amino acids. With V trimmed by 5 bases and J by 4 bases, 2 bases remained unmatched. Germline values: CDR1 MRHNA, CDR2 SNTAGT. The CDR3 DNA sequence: TGTGCCAGCAGTACAGGGGTCGGGGCCAACGTCCTGACTTTC. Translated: CASSTGVGANVLTF.

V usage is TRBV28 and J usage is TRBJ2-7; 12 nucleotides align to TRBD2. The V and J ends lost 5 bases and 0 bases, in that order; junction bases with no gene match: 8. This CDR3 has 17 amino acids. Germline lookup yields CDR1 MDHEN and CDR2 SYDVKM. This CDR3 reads CASSTRTSGTSSYEQYF. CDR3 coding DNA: TGTGCCAGCAGTACCAGGACTAGCGGGACGAGCTCCTACGAGCAGTACTTC.

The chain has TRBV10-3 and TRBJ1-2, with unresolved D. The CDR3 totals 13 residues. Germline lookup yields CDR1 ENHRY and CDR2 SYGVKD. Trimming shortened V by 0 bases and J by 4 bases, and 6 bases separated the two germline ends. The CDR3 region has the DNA TGTGCCATCAGTGAGTCGCTCAGCTATGGCTACACCTTC. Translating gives CAISESLSYGYTF.

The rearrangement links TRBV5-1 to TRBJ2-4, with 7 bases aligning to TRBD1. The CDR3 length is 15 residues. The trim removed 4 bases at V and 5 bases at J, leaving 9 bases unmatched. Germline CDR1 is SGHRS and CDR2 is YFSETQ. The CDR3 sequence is CASSHTWQGENIQYF. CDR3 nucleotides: TGCGCCAGCAGCCATACCTGGCAGGGGGAAAACATTCAGTACTTC.

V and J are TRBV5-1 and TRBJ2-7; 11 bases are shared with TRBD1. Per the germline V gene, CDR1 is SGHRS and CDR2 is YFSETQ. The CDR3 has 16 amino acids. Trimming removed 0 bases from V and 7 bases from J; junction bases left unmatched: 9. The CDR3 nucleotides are TGCGCCAGCAGCTTGGTACTGGGACAGGGGGGGGGAGAGCAGTACTTC. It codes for CASSLVLGQGGGEQYF. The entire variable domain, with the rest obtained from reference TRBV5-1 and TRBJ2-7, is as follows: KAGVTQTPRYLIKTRGQQVTLSCSPISGHRSVSWYQQTPGQGLQFLFEYFSETQRNKGNFPGRFSGRQFSNSRSEMNVSTLELGDSALYLCASSLVLGQGGGEQYFGPGTRLTVT.

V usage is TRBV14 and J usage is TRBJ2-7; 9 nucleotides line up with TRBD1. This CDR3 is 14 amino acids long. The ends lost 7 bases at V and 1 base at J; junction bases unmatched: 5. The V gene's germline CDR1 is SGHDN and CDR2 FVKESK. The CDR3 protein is CASKPDRGSYEQYF. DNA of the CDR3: TGTGCCAGCAAACCGGACAGGGGTTCCTACGAGCAGTACTTC.

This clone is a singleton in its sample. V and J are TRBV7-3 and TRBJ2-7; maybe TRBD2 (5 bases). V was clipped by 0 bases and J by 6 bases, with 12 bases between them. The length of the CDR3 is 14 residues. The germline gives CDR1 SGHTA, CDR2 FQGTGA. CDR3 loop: CASSLTVHAGEQYF. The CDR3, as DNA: TGTGCCAGCAGCTTAACGGTGCACGCGGGCGAGCAGTACTTC. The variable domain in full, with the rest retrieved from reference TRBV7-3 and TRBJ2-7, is GAGVSQTPSNKVTEKGKYVELRCDPISGHTALYWYRQSLGQGPEFLIYFQGTGAADDSGLPNDRFFAVRPEGSVSTLKIQRTERGDSAVYLCASSLTVHAGEQYFGPGTRLTVT.

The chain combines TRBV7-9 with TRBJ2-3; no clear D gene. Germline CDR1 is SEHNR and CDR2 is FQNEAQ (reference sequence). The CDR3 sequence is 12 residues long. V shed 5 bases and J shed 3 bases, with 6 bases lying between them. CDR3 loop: CASSPRTDTQYF. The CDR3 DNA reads TGTGCCAGCAGCCCCAGGACAGATACGCAGTATTTT.

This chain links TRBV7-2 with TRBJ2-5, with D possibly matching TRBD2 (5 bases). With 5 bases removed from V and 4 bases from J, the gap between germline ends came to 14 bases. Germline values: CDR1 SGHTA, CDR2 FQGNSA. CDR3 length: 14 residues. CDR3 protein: CASSLHYAGETQYF. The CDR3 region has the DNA TGTGCCAGCAGCCTACATTATGCGGGAGAGACCCAGTACTTC.

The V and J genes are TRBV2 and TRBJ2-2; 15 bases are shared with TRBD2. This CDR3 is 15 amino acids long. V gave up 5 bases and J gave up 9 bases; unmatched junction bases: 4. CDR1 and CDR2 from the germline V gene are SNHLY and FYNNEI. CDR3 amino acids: CASSRTSGGARELFF. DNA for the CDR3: TGTGCCAGCAGTCGGACTAGCGGGGGGGCCCGGGAGCTGTTTTTT. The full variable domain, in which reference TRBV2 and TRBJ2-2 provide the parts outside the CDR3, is EPEVTQTPSHQVTQMGQEVILRCVPISNHLYFYWYRQILGQKVEFLVSFYNNEISEKSEIFDDQFSVERPDGSNFTLKIRSTKLEDSAMYFCASSRTSGGARELFFGEGSRLTVL.